These 23 T cell receptor beta chains originate from one sample sequenced in a study of OX40 agonist ivuxolimab in advanced cancers. Library method: the immunoSEQ multiplex PCR assay. TCRdb limited this immuneACCESS table to in-frame rearrangements with V and J called. A share of clones is missing; checked studies link under half to unresolved V genes, and the rest is unexplained. This sample lists about 47,000 clones; more than 65% were detected once. The biggest ten clones account for 2.6% of the sample. The sample was CD4+ or CD8+ T cells sorted from blood, taken in a trial of the OX40 agonist ivuxolimab. These receptors were collected from an adult with an advanced solid tumor such as melanoma, head and neck, liver or kidney cancer.

V is TRBV2 and J is TRBJ2-7, with D possibly TRBD2 on 5 matching bases. Germline V gene lookup returns CDR1 SNHLY and CDR2 FYNNEI. Trimming stripped 8 bases from V and 0 bases from J, with 8 bases between. The CDR3 extends over 12 amino acids. DNA of the CDR3: TGTGCCAGCGGACGGGGCTCCTACGAGCAGTACTTC. It yields the protein CASGRGSYEQYF. The full variable domain, completed using reference TRBV2 and TRBJ2-7, is EPEVTQTPSHQVTQMGQEVILRCVPISNHLYFYWYRQILGQKVEFLVSFYNNEISEKSEIFDDQFSVERPDGSNFTLKIRSTKLEDSAMYFCASGRGSYEQYFGPGTRLTVT.

The genes are TRBV7-2 and TRBJ2-7; the match to TRBD2 covers 9 bases. Looked up from germline, CDR1 is SGHTA and CDR2 is FQGNSA. With 6 bases clipped from V and 3 bases from J, the junction kept 9 bases outside the gene matches. The CDR3 is 15 amino acids. CDR3 amino acids: CASRDGGGAFYEQYF. CDR3 bases: TGTGCCAGCAGAGACGGCGGGGGGGCTTTCTACGAGCAGTACTTC.

The J gene is TRBJ2-3, the V gene TRBV5-1, with 10 bases that match TRBD1. This CDR3 spans 16 amino acids. The germline V gene encodes CDR1 SGHRS and CDR2 YFSETQ. Trimming removed 0 bases from V and 1 base from J; junction bases left unmatched: 2. CDR3 amino acids: CASSLAGTGGTDTQYF. Written as DNA, the CDR3 is TGCGCCAGCAGCTTGGCCGGGACAGGGGGCACAGATACGCAGTATTTT. Based on the CDR3 plus reference TRBV5-1 and TRBJ2-3, the full variable domain is KAGVTQTPRYLIKTRGQQVTLSCSPISGHRSVSWYQQTPGQGLQFLFEYFSETQRNKGNFPGRFSGRQFSNSRSEMNVSTLELGDSALYLCASSLAGTGGTDTQYFGPGTRLTVL.

This clone has just a few counts. The rearrangement uses TRBV6-1 and TRBJ2-7, with 10 bases fitting TRBD1. Germline-derived CDR1 and CDR2 are MNHNS and SASEGT. CDR3 length equals 14 residues. J was trimmed by 3 bases and V by 7 bases; bases with no gene match: 6. The CDR3: CASKDRGSFYEQYF. The CDR3, as DNA: TGTGCCAGCAAGGACAGGGGGTCTTTCTACGAGCAGTACTTC.

The V and J genes are TRBV7-8 and TRBJ1-1; 8 bases align to TRBD1. V shed 3 bases and J 8 bases; nucleotides not matched to a gene: 5. The CDR3 length is 13 residues. Germline values: CDR1 SGHVS, CDR2 FQNEAQ. The CDR3 sequence: CASSLTGAVEAFF. In DNA, the CDR3 is TGTGCCAGCAGCTTGACAGGGGCCGTAGAAGCTTTCTTT.

This clone was observed a handful of times. The chain is built from TRBV9 and TRBJ2-3; 9 bases agree with TRBD2. Per germline, CDR1 SGDLS and CDR2 YYNGEE. V lost 2 bases to trimming and J lost 2 bases; unmatched junction nucleotides: 6. This CDR3 is 16 amino acids long. CDR3 sequence: CASSVSAGGPTDTQYF. For the CDR3, the DNA is TGTGCCAGCAGCGTTTCGGCGGGAGGGCCCACAGATACGCAGTATTTT.

This chain links TRBV9 with TRBJ2-3; no definite D call. CDR3 length equals 14 residues. Deletions cut 1 base from V and 0 bases from J, with 6 bases between. The V gene's germline CDR1 is SGDLS and CDR2 YYNGEE. The CDR3 nucleotides are TGTGCCAGCAGCGTAAGGTCCAGCACAGATACGCAGTATTTT. Amino acids: CASSVRSSTDTQYF.

The chain carries TRBV5-8 and TRBJ1-4; 11 positions match TRBD1. V shed 4 bases and J 8 bases; nucleotides not matched to a gene: 7. Germline V lookup: CDR1 SGHTS, CDR2 YDEGEE. The CDR3 has 15 amino acids. This CDR3 is CASSAGQGGREKLFF. CDR3 sequence (DNA): TGTGCCAGCAGCGCGGGACAGGGGGGTCGAGAAAAACTGTTTTTT.

V is TRBV7-2 and J is TRBJ2-4; TRBD1 matches at 7 bases. V lost 5 bases to trimming and J lost 0 bases; unmatched junction nucleotides: 10. Germline values: CDR1 SGHTA, CDR2 FQGNSA. This CDR3 comprises 17 residues. The CDR3 is CASSTHDRDRAKNIQYF. The CDR3 coding sequence is TGTGCCAGCAGCACCCACGACAGGGATCGAGCCAAAAACATTCAGTACTTC.

The chain recombines TRBV21-1 with TRBJ1-2; the listed D gene, TRBD1, was not tested against the DNA. TRBV21-1 is noted as a pseudogene. The CDR3 extends over 14 amino acids. DNA of the CDR3: TGTGCCAGCAGCCCACAGGGTTCTATCTATGGCTACACCTTC. Translating gives CASSPQGSIYGYTF.

The chain uses TRBV5-1 and TRBJ2-5; D not certain. Germline values: CDR1 SGHRS, CDR2 YFSETQ. This CDR3 contains 13 residues. V was pared by 0 bases and J by 3 bases, with 6 bases between. CDR3 region: CASSLVPEETQYF. CDR3 DNA: TGCGCCAGCAGCTTGGTCCCGGAAGAGACCCAGTACTTC.

This clone was seen a few times. The chain is built from TRBV7-9 and TRBJ2-7; TRBD2 aligns across 7 bases. With V trimmed by 6 bases and J by 0 bases, 8 bases remained unmatched. This CDR3 has 15 residues. The germline V gene encodes CDR1 SEHNR and CDR2 FQNEAQ (reference sequence). This chain's CDR3 is CASSQPSGGSYEQYF. CDR3 bases: TGTGCCAGCAGTCAGCCTAGCGGAGGCTCCTACGAGCAGTACTTC.

On this clone itself: Other nucleotide sequences from this sample produce the same CDR3. The CDR3 region has the DNA TGTGCCAGCAGTCCGGGACAGGGGAGGGGTGGCTACACCTTC. This gives the protein CASSPGQGRGGYTF. This chain connects TRBV27 to TRBJ1-2; 10 bases are shared with TRBD1. CDR3 size: 14 residues. After removal of 5 bases from V and 7 bases from J, the junction contained 7 bases not matched to a gene. Germline V lookup: CDR1 MNHEY, CDR2 SMNVEV (reference sequence).

The chain uses TRBV14 and TRBJ1-4, with 8 bases aligning to TRBD1. The CDR3 spans 18 residues. In germline, CDR1 is SGHDN, CDR2 FVKESK. Trimming removed 5 bases from V and 3 bases from J; junction bases left unmatched: 14. The CDR3 DNA is TGTGCCAGCAGCGGATGGGGACAGGTCGAAGGATCTAATGAAAAACTGTTTTTT. This gives the protein CASSGWGQVEGSNEKLFF. Looking up the rest from reference TRBV14 and TRBJ1-4 gives the full variable domain: EAGVTQFPSHSVIEKGQTVTLRCDPISGHDNLYWYRRVMGKEIKFLLHFVKESKQDESGMPNNRFLAERTGGTYSTLKVQPAELEDSGVYFCASSGWGQVEGSNEKLFFGSGTQLSVL.

The V and J genes are TRBV6-5 and TRBJ2-5, with 7 bases that match TRBD1. Matching the DNA end better, TRBJ2-7 makes the J call doubtful. The CDR3 is 16 amino acids. The germline gives CDR1 MNHEY, CDR2 SVGAGI. The CDR3 reads CASSYSTGAPWYEQYF. As DNA, the CDR3 is TGTGCCAGCAGTTACTCTACAGGGGCTCCTTGGTACGAGCAGTACTTC.

This chain uses TRBV11-1 with TRBJ1-2; a possible D gene is TRBD1 (6 bases). The germline V gene encodes CDR1 SGHAT and CDR2 FQDESV (reference sequence). The ends were cut back, 1 base at V and 5 bases at J, with 8 bases in the middle. This CDR3 contains 13 residues. The CDR3 spells CASSLEGGYGYTF. Written as DNA, the CDR3 is TGTGCCAGCAGCTTAGAGGGGGGTTATGGCTACACCTTC.

The V gene is TRBV7-9, the J gene TRBJ2-7; no definite D call. V shed 3 bases and J shed 2 bases, with 8 bases lying between them. The CDR3 consists of 13 residues. The germline V gene has CDR1 SEHNR and CDR2 FQNEAQ (reference sequence). CDR3: CASSLVGPYEQYF. The CDR3 DNA sequence: TGTGCCAGCAGCTTGGTTGGCCCCTACGAGCAGTACTTC.

Comments on this clone: The sample carries other DNA sequences with the same CDR3. The chain carries TRBV6-5 and TRBJ2-3, with 9 bases lining up with TRBD1. Germline V CDR1 and CDR2: MNHEY, SVGAGI. V trimming: 6 bases; J trimming: 2 bases; junction bases outside the gene matches: 6. The CDR3 has 15 residues. For the CDR3, the DNA is TGTGCCAGCAGCCCCGGACAGGGGAACACAGATACGCAGTATTTT. This sequence encodes CASSPGQGNTDTQYF.

The gene calls are TRBV5-1 and TRBJ1-5, with 10 bases that match TRBD1. V lost 1 base, J lost 6 bases, and 4 bases stayed unmatched. Germline V gene lookup returns CDR1 SGHRS and CDR2 YFSETQ. This CDR3 contains 15 residues. CDR3 region: CASSLFGDRGQPQHF. The CDR3 nucleotides read TGCGCCAGCAGCTTGTTCGGGGACAGGGGTCAGCCCCAGCATTTT.

This clone was detected once. The rearrangement joins TRBV6-1 to TRBJ1-3; D is unresolved. Germline V lookup: CDR1 MNHNS, CDR2 SASEGT. Trimming removed 7 bases from V and 4 bases from J, with 11 bases in between. The CDR3 totals 13 residues. The CDR3 nucleotides are TGTGCCAGCAATCAATGGGGAGGAAACACCATATATTTT. This translates into CASNQWGGNTIYF.

The CDR3 DNA follows: TGTGCCAGCAGCTTGGTGGCTAGCGGGAACCAAGAGACCCAGTACTTC. It translates to CASSLVASGNQETQYF. The chain couples TRBV5-6 to TRBJ2-5; 9 bases line up with TRBD2. J was trimmed by 0 bases and V by 0 bases; bases with no gene match: 3. This CDR3 comprises 16 residues. Germline V gene lookup returns CDR1 SGHDT and CDR2 YYEEEE. The full variable domain, its missing parts supplied by reference TRBV5-6 and TRBJ2-5, is DAGVTQSPTHLIKTRGQQVTLRCSPKSGHDTVSWYQQALGQGPQFIFQYYEEEERQRGNFPDRFSGHQFPNYSSELNVNALLLGDSALYLCASSLVASGNQETQYFGPGTRLLVL.

The chain has TRBV5-4 and TRBJ1-2, with TRBD1 matching 9 bases. The V gene end was trimmed by 4 bases and the J gene end by 6 bases; junction bases not matched to a gene: 13. Germline CDR1 and CDR2: SGHNT and YYREEE (reference sequence). CDR3 length: 16 amino acids. The CDR3 DNA is TGTGCCAGCAGCCCCATAGGGGGACAGGGTGGAAATGGCTACACCTTC. Translation: CASSPIGGQGGNGYTF.

V is TRBV7-2 and J is TRBJ2-3, with TRBD2 matching over 15 bases. Trimming cost V 5 bases and J 5 bases; bases outside gene matches: 11. In germline, CDR1 is SGHTA, CDR2 FQGNSA. The CDR3 has 18 residues. The CDR3 reads CASSPYGLAGGLGDTQYF. CDR3 sequence (DNA): TGTGCCAGCAGCCCGTATGGACTAGCGGGGGGGCTGGGAGATACGCAGTATTTT. Using reference TRBV7-2 and TRBJ2-3 for the parts outside the CDR3, the full variable domain is GAGVSQSPSNKVTEKGKDVELRCDPISGHTALYWYRQSLGQGLEFLIYFQGNSAPDKSGLPSDRFSAERTGGSVSTLTIQRTQQEDSAVYLCASSPYGLAGGLGDTQYFGPGTRLTVL.